Sequencing of this TCR beta chain was carried out in a study of human thymus T cells. Thymus pieces cut out during corrective heart surgery were the tissue that was used. The CDR3 has 14 residues. CDR1 is MNHEY, CDR2 SVGAGI, per germline. After removal of 4 bases from V and 5 bases from J, the junction contained 4 bases not matched to a gene. This clone was seen once. Its antigen is undetermined. The repertoire was sequenced with immunoSEQ multiplex PCR; TCRdb's copy has only in-frame clones and lacks some. Of about 78,000 clones listed, approximately 96% are singletons. Study-wide findings and caveats: Thymic and blood repertoires showed apparently biased V and J gene usage. In unrelated individuals, thymic repertoires overlapped highly, according to related research.

This receptor was identified in a boy under three years old with a congenital heart defect but otherwise immunologically healthy. Input material: thymus tissue. The chain links TRBV6-5 to TRBJ2-5; TRBD2 aligns across 10 bases. Written as DNA, the CDR3 is TGTGCCAGCAGTTCCCTGGGACTAGCGGAGACCCAGTACTTC. The encoded protein is CASSSLGLAETQYF.